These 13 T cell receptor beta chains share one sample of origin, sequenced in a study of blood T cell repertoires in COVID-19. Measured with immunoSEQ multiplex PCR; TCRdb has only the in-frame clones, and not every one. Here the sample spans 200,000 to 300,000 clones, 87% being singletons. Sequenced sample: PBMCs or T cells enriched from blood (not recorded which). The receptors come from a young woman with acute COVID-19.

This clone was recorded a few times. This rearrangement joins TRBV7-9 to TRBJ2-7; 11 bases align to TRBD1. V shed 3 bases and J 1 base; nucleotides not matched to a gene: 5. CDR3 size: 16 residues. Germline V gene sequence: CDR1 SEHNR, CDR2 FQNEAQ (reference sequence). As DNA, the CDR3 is TGTGCCAGCAGCTTTCTCCGGGACAGGGGGTCCTACGAGCAGTACTTC. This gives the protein CASSFLRDRGSYEQYF.

The CDR3 loop is CASSLMAGTAAFF. Written as DNA, the CDR3 is TGTGCCAGCAGTTTGATGGCGGGGACTGCTGCTTTCTTT. The J gene is TRBJ1-1, the V gene TRBV27; weak D call: TRBD1 (5 bases). The CDR3 has 13 residues. The V and J ends lost 3 bases and 11 bases respectively, with 16 bases between them. In germline, CDR1 is MNHEY, CDR2 SMNVEV (reference sequence).

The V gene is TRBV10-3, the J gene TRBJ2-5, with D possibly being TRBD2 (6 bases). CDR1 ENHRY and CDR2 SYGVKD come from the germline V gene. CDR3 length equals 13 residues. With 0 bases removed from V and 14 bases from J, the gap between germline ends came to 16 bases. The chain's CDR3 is CAISESGAGPRYF. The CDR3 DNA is TGTGCCATCAGTGAGTCAGGGGCGGGACCCCGATACTTC.

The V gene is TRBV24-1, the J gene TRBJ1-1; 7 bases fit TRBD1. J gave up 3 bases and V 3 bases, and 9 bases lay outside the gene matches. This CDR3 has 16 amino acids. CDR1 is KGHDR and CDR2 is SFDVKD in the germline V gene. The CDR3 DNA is TGTGCCACCAGTGATCTGACAGGGCCGCGGGACACTGAAGCTTTCTTT. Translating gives CATSDLTGPRDTEAFF.

Here the CDR3 DNA reads TGTGCCAGCGTCTCCGGCCGGGGAAAACTGTTTTTT. It encodes CASVSGRGKLFF. This chain joins TRBV27 and TRBJ1-4; D uncertain. CDR1 and CDR2 (germline): MNHEY, SMNVEV (reference sequence). CDR3 length: 12 amino acids. Between the trimmed V and J ends, which lost 8 bases and 10 bases, there was a span of 14 bases.

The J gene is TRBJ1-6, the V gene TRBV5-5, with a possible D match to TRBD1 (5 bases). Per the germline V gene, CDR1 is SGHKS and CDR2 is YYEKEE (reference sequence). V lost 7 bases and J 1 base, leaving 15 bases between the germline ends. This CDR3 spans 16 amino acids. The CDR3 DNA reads TGTGCCAGCTGGACCGGGGGGACGTCCTATAATTCACCCCTCCACTTT. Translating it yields CASWTGGTSYNSPLHF.

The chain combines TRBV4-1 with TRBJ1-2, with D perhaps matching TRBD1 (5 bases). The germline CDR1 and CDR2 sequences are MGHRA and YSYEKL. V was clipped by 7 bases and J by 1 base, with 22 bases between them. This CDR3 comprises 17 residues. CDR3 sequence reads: CASTPGGRRAINYGYTF. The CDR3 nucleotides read TGCGCCAGCACCCCCGGGGGTCGCAGGGCCATTAACTATGGCTACACCTTC.

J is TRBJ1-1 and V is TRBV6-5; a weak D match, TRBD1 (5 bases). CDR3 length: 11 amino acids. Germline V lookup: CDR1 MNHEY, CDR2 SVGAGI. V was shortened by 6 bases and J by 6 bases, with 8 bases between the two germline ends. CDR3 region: CASSQGSEAFF. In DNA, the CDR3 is TGTGCCAGCAGCCAGGGATCTGAAGCTTTCTTT.

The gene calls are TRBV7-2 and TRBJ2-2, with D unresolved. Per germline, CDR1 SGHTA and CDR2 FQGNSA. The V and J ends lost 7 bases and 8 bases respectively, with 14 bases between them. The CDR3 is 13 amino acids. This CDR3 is CASNPSGAGELFF. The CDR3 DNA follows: TGTGCCAGCAACCCCTCGGGTGCGGGGGAGCTGTTTTTT.

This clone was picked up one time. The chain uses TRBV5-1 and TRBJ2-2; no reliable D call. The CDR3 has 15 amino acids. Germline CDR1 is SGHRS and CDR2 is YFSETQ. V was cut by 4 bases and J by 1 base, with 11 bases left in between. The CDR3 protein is CASSPRSGNTGELFF. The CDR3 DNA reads TGCGCCAGCAGCCCCCGTTCCGGGAACACCGGGGAGCTGTTTTTT.

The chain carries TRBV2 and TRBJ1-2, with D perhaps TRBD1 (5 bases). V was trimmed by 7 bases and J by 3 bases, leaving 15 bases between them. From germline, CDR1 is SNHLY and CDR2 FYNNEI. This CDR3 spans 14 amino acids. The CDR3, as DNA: TGTGCCAGCAAGGGCAGGGCTTTCGACTATGGCTACACCTTC. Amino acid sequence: CASKGRAFDYGYTF.

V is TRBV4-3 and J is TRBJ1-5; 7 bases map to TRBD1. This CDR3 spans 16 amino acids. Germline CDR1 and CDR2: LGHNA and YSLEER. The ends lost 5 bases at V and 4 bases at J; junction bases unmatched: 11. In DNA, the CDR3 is TGCGCCAGCAGCAAGAGACAGGGACGTGAGAATCAGCCCCAGCATTTT. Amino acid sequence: CASSKRQGRENQPQHF.

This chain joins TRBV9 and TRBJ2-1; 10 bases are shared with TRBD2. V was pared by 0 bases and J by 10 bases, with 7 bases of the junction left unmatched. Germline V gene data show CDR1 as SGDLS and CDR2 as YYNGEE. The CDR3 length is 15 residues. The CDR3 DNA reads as TGTGCCAGCAGCGTAGAAGGTAGCGGGGGGATAGAGCAGTTCTTC. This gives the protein CASSVEGSGGIEQFF.